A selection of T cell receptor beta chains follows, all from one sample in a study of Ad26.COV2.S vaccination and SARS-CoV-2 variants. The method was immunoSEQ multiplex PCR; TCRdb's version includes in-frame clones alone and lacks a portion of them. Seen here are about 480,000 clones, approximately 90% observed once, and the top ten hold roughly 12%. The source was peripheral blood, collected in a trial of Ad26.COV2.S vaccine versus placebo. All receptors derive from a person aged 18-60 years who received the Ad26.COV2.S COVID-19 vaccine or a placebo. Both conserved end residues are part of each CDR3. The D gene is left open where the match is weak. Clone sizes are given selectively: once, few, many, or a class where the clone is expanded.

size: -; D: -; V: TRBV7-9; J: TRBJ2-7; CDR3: CASSQDSSNYEQYF; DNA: TGTGCCAGCAGCCAGGACTCTTCTAACTACGAGCAGTACTTC
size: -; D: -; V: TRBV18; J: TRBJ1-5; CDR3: CASSPDGGDQPQHF; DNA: TGTGCCAGCTCACCGGACGGAGGTGATCAGCCCCAGCATTTT
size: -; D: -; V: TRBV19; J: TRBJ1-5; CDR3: CASNKEWNQPQHF; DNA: TGTGCCAGTAATAAGGAGTGGAATCAGCCCCAGCATTTT
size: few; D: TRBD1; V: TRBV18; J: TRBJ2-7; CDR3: CASSEGQGLEQYF; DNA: TGTGCCAGCTCGGAAGGACAGGGCCTCGAGCAGTACTTC
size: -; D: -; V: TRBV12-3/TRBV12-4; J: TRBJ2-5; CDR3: CASSRDEETQYF; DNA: TGTGCCAGCAGCCGGGACGAGGAGACCCAGTACTTC
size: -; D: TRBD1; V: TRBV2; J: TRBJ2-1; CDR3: CAVTGAYNEQFF; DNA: TGTGCCGTTACAGGGGCCTACAATGAGCAGTTCTTC
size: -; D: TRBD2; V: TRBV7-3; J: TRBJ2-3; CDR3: CASSLSGRVDTQYF; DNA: TGTGCCAGCAGCCTTAGCGGGAGGGTCGATACGCAGTATTTT
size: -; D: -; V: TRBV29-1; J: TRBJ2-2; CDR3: CSVGERPGELFF; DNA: TGCAGCGTTGGGGAGCGTCCCGGGGAGCTGTTTTTT
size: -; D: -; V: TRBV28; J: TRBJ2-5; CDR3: CASKTAEETQYF; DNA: TGTGCCAGCAAGACAGCGGAAGAGACCCAGTACTTC
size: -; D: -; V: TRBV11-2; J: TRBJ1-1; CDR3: CASSVDTSNTEAFF; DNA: TGTGCCAGCAGCGTCGACACTTCTAACACTGAAGCTTTCTTT
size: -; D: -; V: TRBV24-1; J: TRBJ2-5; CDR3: CATSVGPGASGTQYF; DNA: TGTGCCACCAGTGTTGGCCCAGGGGCCTCGGGGACCCAGTACTTC
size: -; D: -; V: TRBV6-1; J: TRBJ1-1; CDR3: CASSGRGGTPQSGAFF; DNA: TGTGCCAGCAGTGGTCGGGGAGGGACACCCCAGTCGGGAGCTTTCTTT
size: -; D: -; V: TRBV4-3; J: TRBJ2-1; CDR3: CASSQGGRQFF; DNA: TGCGCCAGCAGCCAAGGGGGCCGCCAGTTCTTC
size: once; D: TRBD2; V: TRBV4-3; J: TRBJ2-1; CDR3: CASSQVTSGRYNEQFF; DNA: TGCGCCAGCAGCCAAGTGACTAGCGGAAGATACAATGAGCAGTTCTTC
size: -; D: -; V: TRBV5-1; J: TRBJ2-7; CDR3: CASSLEAASYEQYF; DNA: TGCGCCAGCAGCTTGGAGGCAGCATCCTACGAGCAGTACTTC
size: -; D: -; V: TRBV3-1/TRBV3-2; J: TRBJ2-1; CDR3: CASRGEMDGNEQFF; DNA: TGTGCCAGCAGGGGGGAGATGGATGGCAATGAGCAGTTCTTC
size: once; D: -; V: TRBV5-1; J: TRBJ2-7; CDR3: CASSPRWPYF; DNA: TGCGCCAGCAGCCCCCGGTGGCCTTATTTC
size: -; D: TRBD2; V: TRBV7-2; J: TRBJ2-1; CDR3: CASRTSANNEQFF; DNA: TGTGCCAGCCGGACTAGCGCCAACAATGAGCAGTTCTTC
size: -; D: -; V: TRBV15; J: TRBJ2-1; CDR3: CATSRGERGVDEQFF; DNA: TGTGCCACCAGCAGAGGGGAGAGGGGAGTGGATGAGCAGTTCTTC
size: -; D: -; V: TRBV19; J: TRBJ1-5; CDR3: CASSISGTTQHF; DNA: TGTGCCAGTAGTATATCGGGCACCACCCAGCATTTT
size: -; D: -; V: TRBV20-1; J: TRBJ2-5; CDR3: CSASIGETQYF; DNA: TGCAGTGCTAGTATCGGGGAGACCCAGTACTTC
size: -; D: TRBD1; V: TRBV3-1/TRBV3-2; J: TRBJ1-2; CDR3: CASSLRDRVYGYTF; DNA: TGTGCCAGCAGCCTGCGGGACAGGGTTTATGGCTACACCTTC
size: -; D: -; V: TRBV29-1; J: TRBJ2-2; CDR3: CSVGGRRSGTGELFF; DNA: TGCAGCGTTGGCGGAAGGCGGTCCGGGACCGGGGAGCTGTTTTTT
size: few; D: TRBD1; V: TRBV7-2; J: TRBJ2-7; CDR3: CASSLAGQISYEQYF; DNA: TGTGCCAGCAGCTTAGCGGGACAGATATCCTACGAGCAGTACTTC
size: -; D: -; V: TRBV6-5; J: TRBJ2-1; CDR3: CASSYRGLGEQFF; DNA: TGTGCCAGCAGTTACCGGGGACTTGGGGAGCAGTTCTTC
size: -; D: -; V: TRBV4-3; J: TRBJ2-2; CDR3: CASSQGSAALTGELFF; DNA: TGCGCCAGCAGCCAAGGGTCAGCAGCACTCACCGGGGAGCTGTTTTTT
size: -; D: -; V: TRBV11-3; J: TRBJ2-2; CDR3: CASSPHTGTGELFF; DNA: TGTGCCAGCAGCCCCCATACGGGCACCGGGGAGCTGTTTTTT
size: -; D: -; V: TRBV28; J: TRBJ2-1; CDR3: CASSLASPNEQFF; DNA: TGTGCCAGCAGTTTAGCTAGCCCCAATGAGCAGTTCTTC
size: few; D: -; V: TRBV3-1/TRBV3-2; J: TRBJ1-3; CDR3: CASSRTTGGISGNTIYF; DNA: TGTGCCAGCAGCCGTACTACTGGGGGTATCTCTGGAAACACCATATATTTT
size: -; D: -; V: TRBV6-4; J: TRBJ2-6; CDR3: CASTPTSGANVLTF; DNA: TGTGCCAGCACCCCCACCTCTGGGGCCAACGTCCTGACTTTC
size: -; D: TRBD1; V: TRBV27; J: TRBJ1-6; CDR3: CASRFAGTGDSPLHF; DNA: TGTGCCAGCAGGTTCGCCGGGACAGGGGATTCACCCCTCCACTTT
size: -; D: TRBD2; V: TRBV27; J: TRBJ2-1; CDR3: CASRLAGGGYEQFF; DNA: TGTGCCAGCAGACTAGCGGGAGGGGGTTATGAGCAGTTCTTC
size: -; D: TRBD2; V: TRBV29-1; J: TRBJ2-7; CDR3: CSVVSGPAGEQYF; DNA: TGCAGCGTTGTGTCAGGCCCAGCGGGGGAGCAGTACTTC
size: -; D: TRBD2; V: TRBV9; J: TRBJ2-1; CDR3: CASSVDPRGREYNEQFF; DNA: TGTGCCAGCAGCGTAGACCCCCGGGGGAGGGAATACAATGAGCAGTTCTTC
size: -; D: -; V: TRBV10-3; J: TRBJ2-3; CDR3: CAISRQRVMKTDTQYF; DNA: TGTGCCATCAGCCGCCAGCGGGTTATGAAAACAGATACGCAGTATTTT
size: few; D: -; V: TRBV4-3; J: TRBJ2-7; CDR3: CASSPGHRVYEQYF; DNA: TGCGCCAGCAGCCCCGGGCACAGGGTTTACGAGCAGTACTTC
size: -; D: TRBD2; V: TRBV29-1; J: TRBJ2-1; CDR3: CSLKTSARDEQFF; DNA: TGCAGCCTTAAGACTAGCGCCAGGGATGAGCAGTTCTTC
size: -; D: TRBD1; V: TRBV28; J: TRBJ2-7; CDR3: CASSLRTGLNEQYF; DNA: TGTGCCAGCAGTTTGAGGACAGGGTTAAACGAGCAGTACTTC